A single sample gave rise to the 31 T cell receptor beta chains below, sequenced in a study of T cell repertoires in cytomegalovirus infection. TCRdb ran MiXCR on the reads and lists one entry per CDR3 protein. The sample lists over 100,000 distinct CDR3 sequences; around 10% were seen once. These TCRs are of unknown antigen specificity. Sequenced: PBMCs, sequenced either directly or after in vitro stimulation (not recorded which). Receptors originate from a human donor in good health (CMV status not recorded). Some clones in this sample may be carry-over from other donors' samples.

As for this clonotype: Being one base from a much bigger clone, this may be a read error. The chain carries TRBV20-1 and TRBJ2-1; 7 positions match TRBD2. CDR3 size: 15 residues. Germline V gene data show CDR1 as DFQATT and CDR2 as SNEGSKA (reference sequence). CDR3 bases: TGCAGTGCTAGCCACAGCGGGAAACCCTACAATGAGCAGATCTTC. Translated, it gives CSASHSGKPYNEQIF.

This clonotype has just a few counts. The rearrangement uses TRBV9 and TRBJ2-3; D not resolved. In germline, CDR1 is SGDLS, CDR2 YYNGEE. The CDR3 has 12 residues. V was trimmed by 0 bases and J by 4 bases, leaving 3 bases between them. The CDR3 loop reads CASSVEADTQYF. DNA for the CDR3: TGTGCCAGCAGCGTAGAAGCAGATACGCAGTATTTT.

This clonotype was observed at least ten times. The CDR3 loop reads CASNEGEGYGYTF. The CDR3 coding sequence is TGTGCCAGCAACGAGGGAGAAGGCTATGGCTACACCTTC. The chain is built from TRBV5-4 and TRBJ1-2; D not certain. Germline CDR1 and CDR2: SGHNT and YYREEE (reference sequence). The CDR3 is 13 amino acids. V was cut by 6 bases and J by 4 bases, with 13 bases left in between.

This clonotype was detected a few times. V is TRBV6-2 or TRBV6-3 and J is TRBJ1-2; D is perhaps TRBD1 (5 bases). V was pared by 7 bases and J by 4 bases, with 19 bases between. Germline CDR1 reads MNHEY; CDR2 reads SVGEGT. The CDR3 contains 15 residues. The CDR3 is CASINPGGDGYGYTF. In DNA form, the CDR3 reads TGTGCCAGCATCAACCCCGGGGGGGACGGCTATGGCTACACCTTC.

This clonotype was counted a few times. This chain links TRBV18 with TRBJ2-1; D is perhaps TRBD2 (5 bases). Trimming removed 6 bases at V and 6 bases at J, with 15 bases between. Germline V gene sequence: CDR1 KGHSH, CDR2 LQKENI. This CDR3 is built from 14 residues. The CDR3 region is CASSPNGISNEQFF. The DNA for the CDR3 is TGTGCCAGCTCCCCTAACGGGATATCCAATGAGCAGTTCTTC.

This clonotype was counted between two and nine times. The rearrangement joins TRBV11-2 to TRBJ2-2, with 9 nucleotides matching TRBD1. CDR1 and CDR2 (germline): SGHAT, FQNNGV. V was clipped by 3 bases and J by 3 bases; unmatched bases: 5. The CDR3 is made up of 16 amino acids. The CDR3 loop reads CASSLTGGVHTGELFF. In DNA form, the CDR3 reads TGTGCCAGCAGCTTGACAGGGGGGGTTCACACCGGGGAGCTGTTTTTT.

The chain recombines TRBV5-4 with TRBJ2-2; TRBD2 might be the D (6 bases). This CDR3 is 17 amino acids long. CDR1 and CDR2 (germline): SGHNT, YYREEE (reference sequence). Deletions cut 4 bases from V and 2 bases from J, with 18 bases between. In DNA, the CDR3 is TGTGCCAGCAGCGGGAGCGATAGGAGGGACAACACCGGGGAGCTGTTTTTT. Translation: CASSGSDRRDNTGELFF.

This clonotype occurred a few times. The J gene is TRBJ1-4, the V gene TRBV20-1; 9 nucleotides match TRBD1. Trimming cost V 0 bases and J 10 bases; bases outside gene matches: 9. There are 15 residues in the CDR3. Germline CDR1 reads DFQATT; CDR2 reads SNEGSKA (reference sequence). This chain's CDR3 is CSARDGDRAGVKLFF. In DNA, the CDR3 is TGCAGTGCTAGAGATGGGGACAGGGCAGGGGTAAAACTGTTTTTT.

Many counts were recorded for this clonotype. The J gene is TRBJ2-1, the V gene TRBV5-1, with TRBD1 matching over 9 bases. The V and J ends lost 5 bases and 5 bases, in that order; junction bases with no gene match: 11. Germline CDR1 and CDR2: SGHRS and YFSETQ. The CDR3 consists of 16 residues. The CDR3 sequence is CASRAGTGLGDNEQFF. The CDR3 region has the DNA TGCGCCAGCAGGGCCGGGACAGGGCTCGGGGACAATGAGCAGTTCTTC.

The table lists this clonotype with many counts. This sequence joins TRBV6-2 or TRBV6-3 and TRBJ2-7, with a possible D match to TRBD2 (6 bases). Deletions cut 0 bases from V and 11 bases from J, with 14 bases between. CDR3 size: 13 residues. CDR1 is MNHEY, CDR2 SVGEGT, per germline. The CDR3 DNA reads TGTGCCAGCAGTTACTCGCGCGGGATGTCTGAGTACGTC. Translating gives CASSYSRGMSEYV.

At least ten counts were recorded for this clonotype. The chain joins TRBV20-1 to TRBJ2-1; the D gene is possibly TRBD2 (5 bases). V was pared by 3 bases and J by 7 bases, with 13 bases between. Per germline, CDR1 DFQATT and CDR2 SNEGSKA (reference sequence). This CDR3 is 13 amino acids long. The DNA of the CDR3 is TGCAGTGCTAGGGGCGGGTTTAGGAATGAGCAGTTCTTC. Residues: CSARGGFRNEQFF.

The chain links TRBV12-3 or TRBV12-4 to TRBJ2-1, with TRBD2 matching over 8 bases. The length of the CDR3 is 17 residues. V shed 5 bases, J shed 8 bases, and the junction held 17 bases outside the gene matches. CDR3 in amino acids: CASSPPLAGGRRHEQFF. CDR3 sequence (DNA): TGTGCCAGCAGTCCCCCCTTAGCCGGCGGGAGGCGGCATGAGCAGTTCTTC.

The sample holds many counts of this clonotype. The gene calls are TRBV6-2 or TRBV6-3 and TRBJ2-7; a possible D gene is TRBD1 (5 bases). The germline CDR1 and CDR2 sequences are MNHEY and SVGEGT. The ends were cut back, 2 bases at V and 2 bases at J, with 13 bases in the middle. CDR3 length equals 15 residues. The CDR3: CASSYGALDTYEQYF. CDR3 nucleotide sequence: TGTGCCAGCAGTTACGGGGCGCTGGATACCTACGAGCAGTACTTC.

There are many counts of this clonotype. The CDR3, as DNA: TGTGCCAGCAGTTTAGGTCAGCTATCCTACGAGCAGTACTTC. As protein: CASSLGQLSYEQYF. The chain recombines TRBV12-3 or TRBV12-4 with TRBJ2-7; the D is unclear. V was cut by 1 base and J by 1 base, with 8 bases left in between. This CDR3 is built from 14 residues.

In its sample, this clonotype was seen a few times. The chain employs TRBV5-1 and TRBJ2-5; 8 bases are a match to TRBD1. Per the germline V gene, CDR1 is SGHRS and CDR2 is YFSETQ. Trimming took 3 bases from V and 4 from J; bases not matched to a gene: 5. There are 14 residues in the CDR3. CDR3 nucleotides: TGCGCCAGCAGCTCACAGGGGGGAGGAGAGACCCAGTACTTC. The encoded protein is CASSSQGGGETQYF.

This clonotype was counted a few times. The J gene is TRBJ2-4, the V gene TRBV19; D might be TRBD2 (6 bases). The germline V gene encodes CDR1 LNHDA and CDR2 SQIVND (reference sequence). Between the trimmed V and J ends, which lost 3 bases and 5 bases, there was a span of 8 bases. The CDR3 has 13 residues. Here the CDR3 DNA reads TGTGCCAGTAGTATGGGGGGAGAAAACATTCAGTACTTC. Residues: CASSMGGENIQYF.

The CDR3, as DNA: TGTGCCACCGGCGTCGGGTATCGAAACACCATATATTTT. As protein: CATGVGYRNTIYF. This chain connects TRBV6-2 or TRBV6-3 to TRBJ1-3; D gene ambiguous. V lost 10 bases to trimming and J lost 5 bases, with 15 bases between them. Germline values: CDR1 MNHEY, CDR2 SVGEGT. The CDR3 contains 13 residues.

This clonotype was seen at least ten times. The chain combines TRBV6-2 or TRBV6-3 with TRBJ2-7, with D possibly matching TRBD2 (6 bases). V lost 6 bases and J 3 bases, leaving 12 bases between the germline ends. Per the germline V gene, CDR1 is MNHEY and CDR2 is SVGEGT. The CDR3 sequence is 13 residues long. The CDR3: CASRRTTGYEQYF. CDR3 bases: TGTGCCAGCAGACGGACTACCGGCTACGAGCAGTACTTC.

Points on this clonotype: A much larger clone lies one base from this, so it may be a read error. The chain has TRBV7-6 and TRBJ1-4, with D tentatively TRBD1 (6 bases). The germline V gene has CDR1 SGHVS and CDR2 FNYEAQ. The CDR3 runs to 14 residues. The DNA of the CDR3 is TGTACCAGCAGCTTCACAGGGAGGGGTGAAAAACTGTTTTTT. Translating gives CTSSFTGRGEKLFF.

This clonotype was detected many times. V gene TRBV7-8 combines with J gene TRBJ2-1; 12 nucleotides line up with TRBD2. The length of the CDR3 is 15 residues. The V and J ends lost 5 bases and 10 bases, in that order; junction bases with no gene match: 9. Germline-derived CDR1 and CDR2 are SGHVS and FQNEAQ. The CDR3, as DNA: TGTGCCAGCAGCGCGCTAGCGGGAGGGGATGGCGAGCAGTTCTTC. This codes for CASSALAGGDGEQFF.

This clonotype occurred many times. The chain links TRBV12-3 or TRBV12-4 to TRBJ2-1; 7 positions match TRBD2. This CDR3 is 13 amino acids long. The junction had 11 bases not matched to a gene; V was cut back by 3 bases and J by 15 bases. DNA for the CDR3: TGTGCCAGCAGTTTCCGGGATCGGGGGGATCCGTTCTTC. This gives the protein CASSFRDRGDPFF.

This clonotype was recorded many times. The chain is built from TRBV6-6 and TRBJ1-1; D is unresolved. CDR1 is MNHNY and CDR2 is SVGAGI in the germline V gene (reference sequence). The CDR3 spans 13 residues. V lost 10 bases and J 0 bases, leaving 12 bases between the germline ends. The CDR3 nucleotides read TGTGCCACCCGGGCCCGTATGAACACTGAAGCTTTCTTT. It is translated as CATRARMNTEAFF.

This clonotype has at least ten counts. This chain joins TRBV5-4 and TRBJ2-1; 10 nucleotides line up with TRBD2. Germline V lookup: CDR1 SGHNT, CDR2 YYREEE (reference sequence). The CDR3 sequence is 15 residues long. V trimming: 7 bases; J trimming: 5 bases; junction bases outside the gene matches: 9. Here the CDR3 reads CASGLWTSGNNEQFF. CDR3 sequence (DNA): TGTGCCAGCGGATTGTGGACTAGCGGCAACAATGAGCAGTTCTTC.

The table lists this clonotype with many counts. The chain is built from TRBV11-2 and TRBJ2-2; 8 nucleotides agree with TRBD2. CDR3 length: 16 residues. With 5 bases clipped from V and 1 base from J, the junction kept 6 bases outside the gene matches. Germline V gene data show CDR1 as SGHAT and CDR2 as FQNNGV. The CDR3 DNA sequence: TGTGCCAGCAGCCCAATAGCGGGATGGAACACCGGGGAGCTGTTTTTT. Its protein is CASSPIAGWNTGELFF.

The CDR3 is CASSFGQSTNEKLFF. The CDR3 DNA reads as TGTGCCAGCTCCTTCGGACAGTCAACTAATGAAAAACTGTTTTTT. This chain joins TRBV18 and TRBJ1-4; D possibly corresponds to TRBD1 (6 bases). Germline V gives CDR1 KGHSH, CDR2 LQKENI. Trimming shortened V by 6 bases and J by 0 bases, and 11 bases separated the two germline ends. The CDR3 is 15 amino acids.

The DNA of the CDR3 is TGTGCCAGCTCACCTACCGGAGGGACTGAAGCTTTCTTT. Translated, it gives CASSPTGGTEAFF. The chain uses TRBV18 and TRBJ1-1; no definite D call. V was clipped by 3 bases and J by 5 bases, with 10 bases between them. There are 13 residues in the CDR3. The germline gives CDR1 KGHSH, CDR2 LQKENI.

This clonotype was counted many times. V usage is TRBV7-2 and J usage is TRBJ2-3, with 10 bases aligning to TRBD2. This CDR3 region has 15 residues. Looked up from germline, CDR1 is SGHTA and CDR2 is FQGNSA. J gave up 4 bases and V 3 bases, and 4 bases lay outside the gene matches. The CDR3 DNA reads as TGTGCCAGCAGCTTTCTAGCGGGAGTTCCAGATACGCAGTATTTT. It codes for CASSFLAGVPDTQYF.

The chain links TRBV6-5 to TRBJ2-7, with a tentative D call TRBD2 (6 bases). V lost 0 bases and J 4 bases, leaving 13 bases between the germline ends. The CDR3 has 15 residues. The germline gives CDR1 MNHEY, CDR2 SVGAGI. CDR3 nucleotide sequence: TGTGCCAGCAGTTACTCGCTGGGCGGGAATTACGAGCAGTACGTC. Translating it yields CASSYSLGGNYEQYV.

A few counts support this clonotype. CDR3 amino acids: CASSAERASYNEQFF. DNA of the CDR3: TGTGCCAGCAGCGCCGAGCGGGCTTCCTACAATGAGCAGTTCTTC. The J gene is TRBJ2-1, the V gene TRBV7-9, with a possible D match to TRBD2 (6 bases). Trimming took 5 bases from V and 1 from J, leaving 12 bases between them. Germline V lookup: CDR1 SEHNR, CDR2 FQNEAQ (reference sequence). The CDR3 is 15 residues long.

The chain carries TRBV28 and TRBJ2-4, with D unresolved. CDR3 length: 17 amino acids. Germline CDR1 reads MDHEN; CDR2 reads SYDVKM. Between the trimmed V and J ends, which lost 6 bases and 3 bases, there was a span of 21 bases. The CDR3 is CASRSSQGPTLKNIQYF. CDR3 DNA: TGTGCCAGCAGATCCTCGCAAGGGCCCACGCTCAAAAACATTCAGTACTTC. Looking up the rest from reference TRBV28 and TRBJ2-4 gives the full variable domain: DVKVTQSSRYLVKRTGEKVFLECVQDMDHENMFWYRQDPGLGLRLIYFSYDVKMKEKGDIPEGYSVSREKKERFSLILESASTNQTSMYLCASRSSQGPTLKNIQYFGAGTRLSVL.

This clonotype was detected a few times. V and J are TRBV7-9 and TRBJ2-7, with 7 bases matching TRBD1. Germline CDR1 SEHNR, CDR2 FQNEAQ (reference sequence). V lost 4 bases to trimming and J lost 2 bases; unmatched junction nucleotides: 20. This CDR3 comprises 19 residues. The CDR3 DNA is TGTGCCAGCAGCTCAAATATAGACTTAAGACAGGGTTCGCCCTACGAGCAGTACTTC. It translates to CASSSNIDLRQGSPYEQYF.